This passage covers 9 T cell receptor beta chains from one sample sequenced in a study of T cells in Graves' hyperthyroidism and ophthalmopathy. From RNA transcripts, TCR beta CDR3 regions were amplified. TCR CDR3 regions were first amplified by RT-PCR with HTBI primers. From the multiplex PCR reads, TCRdb called clonotypes with MiXCR, one entry per CDR3 protein. The sample includes 150,000 to 200,000 distinct CDR3 sequences, about 9.4% of them seen just once. The sequenced sample was blood. The source of these receptors is a woman between 18 and 29 years old with Graves' hyperthyroidism that later progressed to Graves' ophthalmopathy.

Concerning this clonotype itself: A much larger clone differs by one base, so this may be a read error. The chain uses TRBV29-1 and TRBJ1-4; D is unclear. V was clipped by 5 bases and J by 8 bases, with 18 bases between them. The germline V gene encodes CDR1 SQVTM and CDR2 ANQGSEA. This CDR3 region has 14 residues. CDR3 nucleotides: TGCAGCGTTTCAGTGGGTCGGGGATGGGAAAAACTGTTTTTT. This sequence encodes CSVSVGRGWEKLFF.

This clonotype occurred a few times. A single base separates this from a much larger clone, so it may be a read error. CDR3 nucleotide sequence: TGTGCCAGCAGTTTCCCACTGAGGTCCAGTGAGCAGTTCTTC. Translation: CASSFPLRSSEQFF. V gene TRBV28 combines with J gene TRBJ2-1; D remains unclear. Trimming took 3 bases from V and 9 from J, leaving 15 bases between them. The CDR3 totals 14 residues. CDR1 and CDR2 (germline): MDHEN, SYDVKM.

This clonotype was seen ten or more times. The chain carries TRBV19 and TRBJ1-1, with D maybe TRBD1 (6 bases). In germline, CDR1 is LNHDA, CDR2 SQIVND (reference sequence). The germline V and J ends were trimmed by 10 bases and 11 bases, with 17 bases remaining between them. There are 11 residues in the CDR3. This CDR3 is CATRTAGAAFF. DNA of the CDR3: TGTGCCACCCGGACAGCCGGGGCGGCTTTCTTT. The full variable domain, its missing parts supplied by reference TRBV19 and TRBJ1-1, is DGGITQSPKYLFRKEGQNVTLSCEQNLNHDAMYWYRQDPGQGLRLIYYSQIVNDFQKGDIAEGYSVSREKKESFPLTVTSAQKNPTAFYLCATRTAGAAFFGQGTRLTVV.

This clonotype was counted ten times or more. V usage is TRBV7-2 and J usage is TRBJ1-1; D is perhaps TRBD1 (5 bases). In germline, CDR1 is SGHTA, CDR2 FQGNSA. The CDR3 is 16 residues long. The V and J ends lost 3 bases and 3 bases respectively, with 17 bases between them. In nucleotides, the CDR3 is TGTGCCAGCAGCTTGGTCCTGATAAGGGGCCACACTGAAGCTTTCTTT. This gives the protein CASSLVLIRGHTEAFF.

The genes are TRBV7-9 and TRBJ1-1; D is uncertain. The CDR3 has 15 amino acids. CDR1 SEHNR and CDR2 FQNEAQ come from the germline V gene (reference sequence). The V end lost 1 base, the J end lost 1 base, and 10 bases lay between the germline ends. DNA for the CDR3: TGTGCCAGCAGCTTAGTAGCAAGGTCGAACACTGAAGCTTTCTTT. It codes for CASSLVARSNTEAFF.

The chain joins TRBV10-3 to TRBJ2-2; TRBD1 aligns across 10 bases. Trimming removed 10 bases from V and 3 bases from J; junction bases left unmatched: 5. The CDR3 extends over 14 amino acids. The germline V gene has CDR1 ENHRY and CDR2 SYGVKD. CDR3 region: CATRTGGDTGELFF. CDR3 sequence (DNA): TGTGCCACGAGGACAGGGGGGGACACCGGGGAGCTGTTTTTT.

This clonotype was picked up many times. The rearrangement joins TRBV2 to TRBJ1-5; 12 bases line up with TRBD1. CDR3 size: 15 residues. V lost 7 bases and J lost 5; bases outside the gene matches: 6. CDR1 SNHLY and CDR2 FYNNEI come from the germline V gene. CDR3 nucleotide sequence: TGTGCCAGCAAGGGGACAGGGGGCCGGGATCAGCCCCAGCATTTT. Protein product: CASKGTGGRDQPQHF.

V usage is TRBV27 and J usage is TRBJ2-2; D perhaps matches TRBD2 (6 bases). V lost 6 bases to trimming and J lost 3 bases, with 11 bases between them. CDR1 is MNHEY and CDR2 is SMNVEV in the germline V gene (reference sequence). The length of the CDR3 is 14 residues. The CDR3 is CASRGGGDTGELFF. CDR3 nucleotides: TGTGCCAGCAGGGGGGGAGGAGACACCGGGGAGCTGTTTTTT.

This clonotype was seen a few times. This chain joins TRBV9 and TRBJ1-4; D call uncertain. The germline V and J ends were trimmed by 0 bases and 6 bases, with 3 bases remaining between them. The CDR3 is made up of 12 amino acids. Per the germline V gene, CDR1 is SGDLS and CDR2 is YYNGEE. CDR3 in DNA: TGTGCCAGCAGCGTAGAGGATGAAAAACTGTTTTTT. Translated, it gives CASSVEDEKLFF.